Included here is one T cell receptor (beta chain) sequence, with context. Its antigen is still unknown. The sample belongs to a study of T cell responses to AZD1222 COVID-19 vaccine. Study results and caveats: Sampling that yielded the repertoires occurred only after the peak T cell response.

Between the trimmed V and J ends, which lost 1 base and 0 bases, there was a span of 23 bases. Germline CDR1 LGHNT, CDR2 FRNRAP. This CDR3 has 20 residues. Profiled with immunoSEQ multiplex PCR; TCRdb holds only in-frame clones, not every one. The data contain fewer than 200,000 clones, 88% of them singletons. Sequencing was performed on peripheral blood, taken 28 days after the second AZD1222 dose. The genes are TRBV12-5 and TRBJ2-3; D is perhaps TRBD2 (7 bases). This TCR was sampled from an adult who received the AZD1222 COVID-19 vaccine. CDR3 loop: CASGLALPVGGGPSTDTQYF. CDR3 nucleotide sequence: TGTGCTAGTGGTTTGGCACTCCCAGTAGGCGGGGGCCCTAGCACAGATACGCAGTATTTT. Complete variable domain (other parts from reference TRBV12-5 and TRBJ2-3): DARVTQTPRHKVTEMGQEVTMRCQPILGHNTVFWYRQTMMQGLELLAYFRNRAPLDDSGMPKDRFSAEMPDATLATLKIQPSEPRDSAVYFCASGLALPVGGGPSTDTQYFGPGTRLTVL.